This T cell receptor (beta chain) was found in a study of CD8+ T cells in alopecia areata. Study as a whole: Percent of scalp involved defined treated patients' severity scores. Study-wide points: Persistence during tofacitinib was seen for many expanded lesional clones in scalp and blood. Scalp lesions, especially in alopecia totalis/universalis, had higher clonality than normal scalp.

The germline V gene has CDR1 MNHEY and CDR2 SMNVEV (reference sequence). CDR3 size: 17 residues. J was trimmed by 6 bases and V by 10 bases; bases with no gene match: 14. This clone has just a few counts. The target antigen is unknown. Regarding treatment: oral pan-JAK inhibitor, 5-10 mg twice daily. In each case, RNA was isolated and then reverse transcribed into cDNA as the sequencing template. Assay: immunoSEQ multiplex PCR; the TCRdb copy retains only in-frame clones and omits some. The data hold 65,000 to 75,000 clones, with 25% to 30% observed a single time. Here the sequenced sample was CD8+ T cells sorted from blood, taken at week 4, from a patient treated with tofacitinib. The chain recombines TRBV27 with TRBJ2-1; 14 bases are shared with TRBD2. This receptor was obtained from a human donor with alopecia areata. Here the CDR3 reads CAIRTGGLAGGGNEQFF. The CDR3 nucleotides are TGTGCCATCCGGACGGGAGGACTAGCGGGAGGAGGCAATGAGCAGTTCTTC.